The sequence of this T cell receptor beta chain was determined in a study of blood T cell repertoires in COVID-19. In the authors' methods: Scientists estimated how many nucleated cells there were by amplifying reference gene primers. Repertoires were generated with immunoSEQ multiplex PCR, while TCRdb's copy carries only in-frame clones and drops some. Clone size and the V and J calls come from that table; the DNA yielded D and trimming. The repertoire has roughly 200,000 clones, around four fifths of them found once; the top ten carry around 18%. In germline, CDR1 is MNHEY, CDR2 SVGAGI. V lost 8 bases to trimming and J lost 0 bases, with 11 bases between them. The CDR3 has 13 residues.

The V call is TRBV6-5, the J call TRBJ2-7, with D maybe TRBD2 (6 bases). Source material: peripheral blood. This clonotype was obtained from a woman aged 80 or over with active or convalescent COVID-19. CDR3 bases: TGTGCCAGCGCGCGGAGGGGCTCCTACGAGCAGTACTTC. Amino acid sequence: CASARRGSYEQYF.